This T cell receptor beta chain was documented in a study of blood T cell repertoires in COVID-19. Study summary: The United States, Italy and Spain supplied acute and convalescent COVID-19 samples. Sources were T cells, B-cell-depleted T cells, or PBMCs; the material itself was cDNA or gDNA.

Germline V lookup: CDR1 SQVTM, CDR2 ANQGSEA. The junction had 13 bases not matched to a gene; V was cut back by 6 bases and J by 8 bases. The CDR3 contains 14 residues. Data came from immunoSEQ multiplex PCR; TCRdb stores just in-frame clones and leaves some out. Altogether about 360,000 clones are present, around 84% being singletons, with the ten largest covering 3%. The sequence was collected from a human donor in a cohort sampled during active COVID-19. Specimen: peripheral blood. This sequence joins TRBV29-1 and TRBJ1-2; 9 bases line up with TRBD1. The DNA of the CDR3 is TGCAGCGTCGGGGCCCGGACAGGGGTAGGGGGCTACACCTTC. Translating gives CSVGARTGVGGYTF. Combining the CDR3 with reference TRBV29-1 and TRBJ1-2 gives the whole variable domain SAVISQKPSRDICQRGTSLTIQCQVDSQVTMMFWYRQQPGQSLTLIATANQGSEATYESGFVIDKFPISRPNLTFSTLTVSNMSPEDSSIYLCSVGARTGVGGYTFGSGTRLTVV.